This T cell receptor (beta chain) was sequenced for a study of Ad26.COV2.S vaccination and SARS-CoV-2 variants. The data were produced by immunoSEQ multiplex PCR, yet TCRdb's version contains in-frame clones alone and is incomplete. Here the sample spans approximately 500,000 clones, roughly 89% being singletons. The germline gives CDR1 SNHLY, CDR2 FYNNEI. The CDR3 runs 14 residues. V was pared by 7 bases and J by 15 bases, with 15 bases of the junction left unmatched. Findings and limits, study-wide: Recipients of vaccine and of placebo showed similar breadth of their non-spike TCR repertoires.

The treatment was: 15 to 20 received Ad26.COV2.S at low or high dose, single or two shots; roughly five received placebo; per-sample allocation not given. Each sample was drawn 63 days after the first injection (of vaccine or placebo). An Ad26 vector expressing Wuhan-strain SARS-CoV-2 spike served as the vaccine. Of note for this clone: The antigen is undetermined.

Source: peripheral blood, taken in a trial of Ad26.COV2.S vaccine versus placebo. The genes are TRBV2 and TRBJ2-1; TRBD2 matches 10 bases. This clonotype originated in a person between 18 and 60 years old who received the Ad26.COV2.S COVID-19 vaccine or a placebo. For the CDR3, the DNA is TGTGCCAGCACCCCCCTAGCGGGAGCCGGCAATGGGTTCTTC. Its translation is CASTPLAGAGNGFF.